What follows are 18 T cell receptor beta chains derived from one specimen sequenced in a study of cytomegalovirus exposure and HLA in healthy donors. PCR used 60 Vbeta primers and 13 Jbeta primers. Profiled with immunoSEQ multiplex PCR; TCRdb holds only in-frame clones, not every one. The sample comprises around 160,000 clones, around 76% of which are singletons, and less than 1.2% rests with the top ten. Sequenced material: PBMCs. The receptors come from a woman in her 40s in good health and CMV-seronegative.

Concerning this clone: Relative to the germline gene, one junction end is altered; a read error may explain this. The chain joins TRBV7-7 to TRBJ2-1; D may be TRBD1 (6 bases). The CDR3 has 13 amino acids. Germline V gene data show CDR1 as SSHAT and CDR2 as FNYEAQ (reference sequence). CDR3 DNA sequence: TGTGCTAGCAGCTTTTTAGGGGGCAATGAGCAGTTCTTC. It encodes CASSFLGGNEQFF.

The V call is TRBV6-1, the J call TRBJ2-3, with D perhaps matching TRBD2 (6 bases). Germline values: CDR1 MNHNS, CDR2 SASEGT. Trimming pared 3 bases from V and 1 base from J, leaving 8 bases between. There are 14 residues in the CDR3. This CDR3 is CASSDAGRTDTQYF. The CDR3 nucleotides are TGTGCCAGCAGTGATGCGGGACGCACAGATACGCAGTATTTT.

In its sample, this clone was seen once. The chain joins TRBV6-6 to TRBJ2-7; TRBD2 matches 8 bases. This CDR3 comprises 16 residues. The germline CDR1 and CDR2 sequences are MNHNY and SVGAGI (reference sequence). The V and J ends lost 5 bases and 5 bases, in that order; junction bases with no gene match: 14. CDR3 in amino acids: CASSRRGGLDRDEQYF. DNA of the CDR3: TGTGCCAGCAGTCGACGGGGGGGACTAGATCGAGACGAGCAGTACTTC.

This clone was seen only once. The CDR3 ends on some other residue instead of the conserved phenylalanine or tryptophan, so this is likely a read error. V gene TRBV6-5 combines with J gene TRBJ1-2, with TRBD1 identical over 9 bases. The CDR3 is 13 amino acids. CDR1 is MNHEY, CDR2 SVGAGI, per germline. V lost 6 bases, J lost 6 bases, and 5 bases stayed unmatched. The CDR3 is CASRNRGLNGYTL. The CDR3 nucleotides read TGTGCCAGCAGGAACAGGGGGCTTAATGGCTACACCCTC.

The chain joins TRBV4-1 to TRBJ1-4; 9 bases agree with TRBD1. The germline CDR1 and CDR2 sequences are MGHRA and YSYEKL. The CDR3 loop spans 18 amino acids. Germline trimming cut 0 bases from V and 7 bases from J; bases unmatched to any gene: 12. The CDR3 reads CASSQEPNRGRWGEKLFF. CDR3 coding DNA: TGCGCCAGCAGCCAAGAACCCAACAGGGGGCGCTGGGGTGAAAAACTGTTTTTT.

The chain has TRBV29-1 and TRBJ2-5; D is possibly TRBD1 (5 bases). Germline CDR1 reads SQVTM; CDR2 reads ANQGSEA. The CDR3 has 10 amino acids. V lost 4 bases and J lost 5, with 5 bases in between. Here the CDR3 DNA reads TGCAGCGTTGGGGGCGAGACCCAGTACTTC. Translating gives CSVGGETQYF.

The rearrangement links TRBV27 to TRBJ2-7, with a possible D match to TRBD2 (6 bases). This CDR3 region has 15 residues. V was shortened by 5 bases and J by 2 bases, with 16 bases between the two germline ends. Germline V gene lookup returns CDR1 MNHEY and CDR2 SMNVEV (reference sequence). CDR3 in DNA: TGTGCCAGCAGTAAAGAGGCGGGGCCCCCCTACGAGCAGTACTTC. Its protein product is CASSKEAGPPYEQYF.

The chain recombines TRBV28 with TRBJ2-7; unclear D gene. Germline CDR1 MDHEN, CDR2 SYDVKM. Trimming stripped 3 bases from V and 6 bases from J, with 24 bases between. This CDR3 contains 17 residues. DNA for the CDR3: TGTGCCAGCAGTTTCAGCGCAAGGCCTTTAATAGGAACCGAGCAGTACTTC. Translated, it gives CASSFSARPLIGTEQYF.

The gene calls are TRBV7-3 and TRBJ2-1, with 8 bases fitting TRBD1. The CDR3 is 15 residues long. The V and J ends lost 6 bases and 8 bases, in that order; junction bases with no gene match: 12. CDR1 is SGHTA, CDR2 FQGTGA, per germline. The CDR3 DNA reads as TGTGCCAGCAGTTCCGGACAGGGTGTAGTATATGAGCAGTTCTTC. It codes for CASSSGQGVVYEQFF. The full variable domain, rest sourced from reference TRBV7-3 and TRBJ2-1, is GAGVSQTPSNKVTEKGKYVELRCDPISGHTALYWYRQSLGQGPEFLIYFQGTGAADDSGLPNDRFFAVRPEGSVSTLKIQRTERGDSAVYLCASSSGQGVVYEQFFGPGTRLTVL.

In this sample, this clone turned up many times. The V and J genes are TRBV27 and TRBJ2-1; no reliable D call. The germline V gene encodes CDR1 MNHEY and CDR2 SMNVEV (reference sequence). The CDR3 length is 14 residues. The ends were cut back, 1 base at V and 7 bases at J, with 11 bases in the middle. The CDR3 bases are TGTGCCAGCAGTTTATTCGGCCCCGGGAATGAGCAGTTCTTC. Translation gives CASSLFGPGNEQFF.

This clone was picked up one time. The chain carries TRBV18 and TRBJ1-4; 7 bases are shared with TRBD1. There are 15 residues in the CDR3. The ends lost 6 bases at V and 6 bases at J; junction bases unmatched: 10. CDR1 and CDR2 (germline): KGHSH, LQKENI. The CDR3 sequence: CASSPTTGTDEKLFF. Written as DNA, the CDR3 is TGTGCCAGCTCGCCCACGACAGGGACGGATGAAAAACTGTTTTTT.

On this clone: The junction and the germline gene differ at one end; a read error may be behind it. The chain employs TRBV19 and TRBJ2-3; TRBD2 matches at 7 bases. Germline CDR1 is LNHDA and CDR2 is SQIVND (reference sequence). The CDR3 has 14 residues. DNA of the CDR3: TGTGCCAGTGGTATTCAGGGAGGGATTGATACGCAGTATTTT. Translating gives CASGIQGGIDTQYF. Variable domain in full (rest from reference TRBV19 and TRBJ2-3): DGGITQSPKYLFRKEGQNVTLSCEQNLNHDAMYWYRQDPGQGLRLIYYSQIVNDFQKGDIAEGYSVSREKKESFPLTVTSAQKNPTAFYLCASGIQGGIDTQYFGPGTRLTVL.

The J gene is TRBJ2-6, the V gene TRBV28; 9 nucleotides agree with TRBD1. V gave up 6 bases and J gave up 4 bases; unmatched junction bases: 10. Germline V gene sequence: CDR1 MDHEN, CDR2 SYDVKM. The CDR3 contains 17 residues. The CDR3 spells CASRQGQGSRGANVLTF. The CDR3 coding sequence is TGTGCCAGCAGGCAGGGACAGGGTTCGCGAGGGGCCAACGTCCTGACTTTC. Using reference TRBV28 and TRBJ2-6 for the parts outside the CDR3, the full variable domain is DVKVTQSSRYLVKRTGEKVFLECVQDMDHENMFWYRQDPGLGLRLIYFSYDVKMKEKGDIPEGYSVSREKKERFSLILESASTNQTSMYLCASRQGQGSRGANVLTFGAGSRLTVL.

V gene TRBV11-2 combines with J gene TRBJ1-4; D not resolved. Looked up from germline, CDR1 is SGHAT and CDR2 is FQNNGV. V dropped 3 bases and J dropped 0 bases, with 5 bases sitting between them. The CDR3 consists of 14 residues. DNA of the CDR3: TGTGCCAGCAGCTTCCGTGCAACTAATGAAAAACTGTTTTTT. Amino acid sequence: CASSFRATNEKLFF. The full variable domain, rest sourced from reference TRBV11-2 and TRBJ1-4, is EAGVAQSPRYKIIEKRQSVAFWCNPISGHATLYWYQQILGQGPKLLIQFQNNGVVDDSQLPKDRFSAERLKGVDSTLKIQPAKLEDSAVYLCASSFRATNEKLFFGSGTQLSVL.

Worth noting for this clone: A junction boundary mismatches the germline segment, possibly from a read error. The V and J genes are TRBV7-3 and TRBJ2-2; D gene unclear. The CDR3 loop spans 12 amino acids. CDR1 is SGHTA, CDR2 FQGTGA, per germline. CDR3 sequence: CASSLGTRELFF. In nucleotides, the CDR3 is TGTGCCAGCAGCTTAGGCACCCGGGAGCTGTTTTTT.

The chain employs TRBV30 and TRBJ1-5; a weak D match, TRBD1 (6 bases). Germline loops: CDR1 GTSNPN, CDR2 SVGIG (reference sequence). Trimming removed 2 bases at V and 4 bases at J, with 15 bases between. This CDR3 has 15 residues. CDR3 sequence (DNA): TGTGCCTGGAGTTTGAGGCTACAGGGAAATCAGCCCCAGCATTTT. As protein: CAWSLRLQGNQPQHF.

This rearrangement joins TRBV30 to TRBJ2-5; D is possibly TRBD1 (6 bases). Germline CDR1 GTSNPN, CDR2 SVGIG (reference sequence). The germline V and J ends were trimmed by 4 bases and 0 bases, with 12 bases remaining between them. The CDR3 is made up of 14 amino acids. The CDR3: CAWNQGSYQETQYF. Here the CDR3 DNA reads TGTGCCTGGAATCAGGGGTCGTACCAAGAGACCCAGTACTTC. Filled out from reference TRBV30 and TRBJ2-5, the complete variable domain reads SQTIHQWPATLVQPVGSPLSLECTVEGTSNPNLYWYRQAAGRGLQLLFYSVGIGQISSEVPQNLSASRPQDRQFILSSKKLLLSDSGFYLCAWNQGSYQETQYFGPGTRLLVL.

V usage is TRBV11-3 and J usage is TRBJ2-7; 7 bases align to TRBD1. Per the germline V gene, CDR1 is SGHNT and CDR2 is YENEEA. Losses at the gene ends were 4 bases for V and 2 bases for J; bases not matched to a gene: 8. CDR3 length: 15 amino acids. DNA for the CDR3: TGTGCCAGCAGCTCCCCGGGACAGAAACCCTACGAGCAGTACTTC. Encoded protein: CASSSPGQKPYEQYF.